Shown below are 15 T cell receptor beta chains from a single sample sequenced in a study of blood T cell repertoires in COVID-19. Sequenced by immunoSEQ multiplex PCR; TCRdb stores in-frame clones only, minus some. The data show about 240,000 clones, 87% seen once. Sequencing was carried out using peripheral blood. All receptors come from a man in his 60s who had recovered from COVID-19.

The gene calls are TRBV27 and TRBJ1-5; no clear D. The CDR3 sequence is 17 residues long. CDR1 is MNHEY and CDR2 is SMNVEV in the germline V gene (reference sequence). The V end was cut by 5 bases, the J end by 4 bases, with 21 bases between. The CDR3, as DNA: TGTGCCAGCAGTCCACCTTCTTTCGCACAGAGAAATCAGCCCCAGCATTTT. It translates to CASSPPSFAQRNQPQHF.

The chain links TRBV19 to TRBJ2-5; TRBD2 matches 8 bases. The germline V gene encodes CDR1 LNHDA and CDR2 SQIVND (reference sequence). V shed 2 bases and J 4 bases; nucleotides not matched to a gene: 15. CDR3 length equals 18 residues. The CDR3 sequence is CASSIRAGAGGVRETQYF. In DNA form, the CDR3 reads TGTGCCAGTAGTATACGTGCTGGGGCGGGGGGTGTTAGAGAGACCCAGTACTTC.

CDR3 amino acids: CASSVIGGEKLFF. The DNA of the CDR3 is TGTGCCAGCAGTGTTATAGGGGGTGAAAAACTGTTTTTT. This chain links TRBV2 with TRBJ1-4, with D possibly being TRBD1 (6 bases). The CDR3 loop spans 13 amino acids. Per the germline V gene, CDR1 is SNHLY and CDR2 is FYNNEI. The ends were cut back, 4 bases at V and 7 bases at J, with 10 bases in the middle.

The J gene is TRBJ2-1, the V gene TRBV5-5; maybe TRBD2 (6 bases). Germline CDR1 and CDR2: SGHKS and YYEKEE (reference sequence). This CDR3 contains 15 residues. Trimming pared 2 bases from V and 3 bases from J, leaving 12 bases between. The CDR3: CASSFEGRNYNEQFF. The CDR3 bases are TGTGCCAGCAGCTTTGAAGGGAGGAACTACAATGAGCAGTTCTTC.

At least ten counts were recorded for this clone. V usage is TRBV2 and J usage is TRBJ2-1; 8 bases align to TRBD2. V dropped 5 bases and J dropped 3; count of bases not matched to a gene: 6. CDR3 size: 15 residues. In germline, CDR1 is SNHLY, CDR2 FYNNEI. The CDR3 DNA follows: TGTGCCAGCAGTCGGGACGGGGGGGGCTACAATGAGCAGTTCTTC. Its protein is CASSRDGGGYNEQFF. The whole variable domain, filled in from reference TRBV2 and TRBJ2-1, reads EPEVTQTPSHQVTQMGQEVILRCVPISNHLYFYWYRQILGQKVEFLVSFYNNEISEKSEIFDDQFSVERPDGSNFTLKIRSTKLEDSAMYFCASSRDGGGYNEQFFGPGTRLTVL.

CDR3 sequence (DNA): TGTGCCAGCAGGGGTGGGGCAGGGGGAAAGGGCTACACCTTC. It codes for CASRGGAGGKGYTF. V usage is TRBV27 and J usage is TRBJ1-2; 7 bases agree with TRBD1. CDR1 is MNHEY and CDR2 is SMNVEV in the germline V gene (reference sequence). This CDR3 is 14 amino acids long. J gave up 8 bases and V 6 bases, and 12 bases lay outside the gene matches.

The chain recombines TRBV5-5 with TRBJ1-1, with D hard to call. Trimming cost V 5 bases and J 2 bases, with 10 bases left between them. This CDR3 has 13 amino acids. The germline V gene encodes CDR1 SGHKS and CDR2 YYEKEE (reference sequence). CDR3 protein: CASRATANTEAFF. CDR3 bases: TGTGCCAGCAGAGCAACAGCTAACACTGAAGCTTTCTTT.

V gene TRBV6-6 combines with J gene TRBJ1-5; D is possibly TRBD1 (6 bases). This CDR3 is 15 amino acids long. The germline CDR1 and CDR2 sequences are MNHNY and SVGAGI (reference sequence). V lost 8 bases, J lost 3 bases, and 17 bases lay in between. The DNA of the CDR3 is TGTGCCAGCCTAAGGGATGGACAGTCCAATCAGCCCCAGCATTTT. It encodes CASLRDGQSNQPQHF.

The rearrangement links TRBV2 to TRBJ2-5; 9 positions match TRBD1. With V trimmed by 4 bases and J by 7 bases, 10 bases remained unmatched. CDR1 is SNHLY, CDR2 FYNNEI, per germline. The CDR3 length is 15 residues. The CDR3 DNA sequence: TGTGCCAGCAGTGCGGACAGGGGTGTTAGAGGGACCCAGTACTTC. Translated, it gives CASSADRGVRGTQYF.

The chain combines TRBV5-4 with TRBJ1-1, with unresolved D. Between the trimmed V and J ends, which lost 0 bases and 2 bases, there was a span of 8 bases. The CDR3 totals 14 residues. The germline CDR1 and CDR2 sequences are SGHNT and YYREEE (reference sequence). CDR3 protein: CASSLDSLNTEAFF. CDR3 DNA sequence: TGTGCCAGCAGCTTGGACAGCCTAAACACTGAAGCTTTCTTT.

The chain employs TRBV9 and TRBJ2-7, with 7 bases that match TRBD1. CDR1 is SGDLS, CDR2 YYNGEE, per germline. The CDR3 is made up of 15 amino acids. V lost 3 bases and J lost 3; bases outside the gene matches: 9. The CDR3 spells CASSGRQGTIYEQYF. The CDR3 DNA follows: TGTGCCAGCAGCGGCAGACAGGGTACAATCTACGAGCAGTACTTC.

This CDR3 reads CASSSTSGAFTDTQYF. In nucleotides, the CDR3 is TGTGCCAGCAGCTCGACTAGCGGGGCTTTCACAGATACGCAGTATTTT. The rearrangement uses TRBV7-9 and TRBJ2-3, with 11 bases aligning to TRBD2. CDR3 size: 16 residues. V lost 4 bases, J lost 2 bases, and 5 bases stayed unmatched. Germline V gives CDR1 SEHNR, CDR2 FQNEAQ (reference sequence).

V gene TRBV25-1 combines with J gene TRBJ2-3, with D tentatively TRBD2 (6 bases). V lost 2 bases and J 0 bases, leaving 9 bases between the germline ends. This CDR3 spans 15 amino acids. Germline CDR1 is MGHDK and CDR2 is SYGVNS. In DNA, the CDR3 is TGTGCCAGCAGTGAACCCGGGGGTAGCACAGATACGCAGTATTTT. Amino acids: CASSEPGGSTDTQYF.

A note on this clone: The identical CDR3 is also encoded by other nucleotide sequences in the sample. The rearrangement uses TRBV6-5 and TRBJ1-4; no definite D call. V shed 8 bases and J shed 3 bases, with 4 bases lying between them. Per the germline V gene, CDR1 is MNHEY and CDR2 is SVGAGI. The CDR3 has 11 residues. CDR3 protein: CASGPNEKLFF. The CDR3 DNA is TGTGCCAGCGGGCCTAATGAAAAACTGTTTTTT.

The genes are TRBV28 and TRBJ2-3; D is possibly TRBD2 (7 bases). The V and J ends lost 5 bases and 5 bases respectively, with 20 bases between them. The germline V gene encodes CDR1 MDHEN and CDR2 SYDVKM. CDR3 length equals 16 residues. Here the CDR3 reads CASSGGGPSGRDTQYF. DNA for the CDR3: TGTGCCAGCAGTGGGGGGGGCCCTAGCGGAAGAGATACGCAGTATTTT.